This entry describes one TCR beta chain. This sample stems from a study of patients and donors after allogeneic stem cell transplantation. Trimming removed 4 bases from V and 1 base from J, with 11 bases in between. The V gene's germline CDR1 is DFQATT and CDR2 SNEGSKA (reference sequence). CDR3 length: 13 amino acids. TCRdb processed the RT-PCR reads anew with MiXCR; each CDR3 protein has one entry. The sample carries about 200,000 distinct CDR3 sequences, roughly two fifths recorded once. Material: blood, either unsorted or a sorted T cell fraction (not recorded which). V is TRBV20-1 and J is TRBJ2-7, with a tentative D call TRBD1 (6 bases). The clonotype originates from a human donor who was either an allogeneic HSCT recipient or a stem cell or donor lymphocyte infusion donor (not recorded which). It is not recorded whose cells these are; they may come from a transplant donor. CDR3 residues: CSATQGSSYEQYF. CDR3 sequence (DNA): TGCAGTGCTACACAGGGTTCGTCCTACGAGCAGTACTTC.